Listed below are T cell receptor beta chains from one sample, sequenced in a study of cytomegalovirus exposure and HLA in healthy donors. The assay was immunoSEQ multiplex PCR, and TCRdb's table has in-frame clones only and misses some. The data show some 96,000 clones, around 74% seen once. Sequenced sample: PBMCs. The receptors here all came from a man in his forties in good health and CMV-seropositive. Both conserved end residues are part of each CDR3. D genes are given only for firm matches. Some rows mark clone size as missing; the rest say once, few, many or name a class of expanded clone.

V: TRBV5-6; size: .; D: TRBD2; J: TRBJ2-7; DNA: TGTGCCAGCAGCCTCCGGAGGACTAGAGGCTACGAGCAGTACTTC; CDR3: CASSLRRTRGYEQYF
V: TRBV11-3; size: once; D: TRBD2; J: TRBJ2-7; DNA: TGTGCCAGCAGCTTATCGTCTAGCGGGAGTTACGAGCAGTACTTC; CDR3: CASSLSSSGSYEQYF
V: TRBV2; size: .; D: .; J: TRBJ2-5; DNA: TGTGCCAGCAGCTTGGGACTGCTGGACTTC; CDR3: CASSLGLLDF
V: TRBV19; size: .; D: TRBD1; J: TRBJ1-5; DNA: TGTGCCAGTAGGCCCCAATACAGGGGGGGAAATCAGCCCCAGCATTTT; CDR3: CASRPQYRGGNQPQHF
V: TRBV2; size: .; D: TRBD1; J: TRBJ2-3; DNA: TGTGCCAGCAGGGGACAGCGACAGGCTACGCAGTATTTT; CDR3: CASRGQRQATQYF
V: TRBV11-2; size: .; D: TRBD2; J: TRBJ2-6; DNA: TGTGCCAGCAGCCGACTAGCGGGAGGTTCTGGGGCCAACGTCCTGACTTTC; CDR3: CASSRLAGGSGANVLTF
V: TRBV2; size: .; D: TRBD1; J: TRBJ2-2; DNA: TGTGCCAGCAGAAGAGGGACAGGGAGGACCGGGGAGCTGTTTTTT; CDR3: CASRRGTGRTGELFF
V: TRBV5-1; size: once; D: .; J: TRBJ2-7; DNA: TGCGCCAGCAGCTTGGAAACACCTCCGAACGAGCAGTACTTC; CDR3: CASSLETPPNEQYF
V: TRBV27; size: .; D: TRBD2; J: TRBJ2-7; DNA: TGTGCCAGCAGTCCTGGGGGGAGGGTAACCTACGAGCAGTACTTC; CDR3: CASSPGGRVTYEQYF
V: TRBV14; size: .; D: .; J: TRBJ1-2; DNA: TGTGCCAGCAGCCCTGGGGGCGCGGGCTATGGCTACACCTTC; CDR3: CASSPGGAGYGYTF
V: TRBV28; size: few; D: TRBD1; J: TRBJ2-7; DNA: TGTGCCAGCAGCACCGGGACAGGTTACTACGAGCAGTACTTC; CDR3: CASSTGTGYYEQYF
V: TRBV5-1; size: .; D: .; J: TRBJ1-1; DNA: TGCGCCAGCAGCTTGGAGCGGCACACTGAAGCTTTCTTT; CDR3: CASSLERHTEAFF
V: TRBV6-5; size: .; D: .; J: TRBJ2-7; DNA: TGTGCCAGCAGTCCGGGAACTCACCCGTACGAGCAGTACTTC; CDR3: CASSPGTHPYEQYF
V: TRBV9; size: .; D: .; J: TRBJ1-6; DNA: TGTGCCAGCAGCGTAATTGGAGTAGGTAATTCACCCCTCCACTTT; CDR3: CASSVIGVGNSPLHF
V: TRBV18; size: .; D: .; J: TRBJ1-1; DNA: TGTGCCAGCTCCGAACAGGTTACGGCGGAAGCTTTCTTT; CDR3: CASSEQVTAEAFF
V: TRBV11-2; size: .; D: TRBD2; J: TRBJ2-7; DNA: TGTGCCAGCAGCTTAGCTAGCGGGAGCCTCTACGAGCAGTACTTC; CDR3: CASSLASGSLYEQYF
V: TRBV14; size: .; D: .; J: TRBJ2-7; DNA: TGTGCCAGCAGCCAATTGACAGGTTACGAGCAGTACTTC; CDR3: CASSQLTGYEQYF
V: TRBV4-1; size: .; D: .; J: TRBJ2-7; DNA: TGCGCCAGCAGCCAGCGGACGGGGACCTACGAGCAGTACTTC; CDR3: CASSQRTGTYEQYF
V: TRBV28; size: .; D: TRBD2; J: TRBJ2-7; DNA: TGTGCCAGCAGCCTTACTAGCGGCCGATACGAGCAGTACTTC; CDR3: CASSLTSGRYEQYF
V: TRBV10-2; size: few; D: .; J: TRBJ1-4; DNA: TGCGCCAGCAGTTCCCAGGCGGGGGAAAAACTGTTTTTT; CDR3: CASSSQAGEKLFF
V: TRBV28; size: .; D: TRBD2; J: TRBJ2-2; DNA: TGTGCCAGCAGTTTTTCATGGCTAGCGGGAGGTCTCACCGGGGAGCTGTTTTTT; CDR3: CASSFSWLAGGLTGELFF
V: TRBV7-3; size: .; D: .; J: TRBJ2-3; DNA: TGTGCCAGCAGCTTAGGAGTGACTAGCACAGATACGCAGTATTTT; CDR3: CASSLGVTSTDTQYF
V: TRBV6-6; size: few; D: TRBD1; J: TRBJ2-5; DNA: TGTGCCAGCAGCCCCAGGGGGCCAGAGACCCAGTACTTC; CDR3: CASSPRGPETQYF
V: TRBV9; size: .; D: .; J: TRBJ1-6; DNA: TGTGCCAGCAGCGGGCTAGTGGGGCGCCTCCACTTT; CDR3: CASSGLVGRLHF
V: TRBV19; size: .; D: TRBD2; J: TRBJ2-2; DNA: TGTGCCAGTAAGATAAGCGGGGGGACCTCCACCGGGGAGCTGTTTTTT; CDR3: CASKISGGTSTGELFF
V: TRBV5-4; size: .; D: TRBD2; J: TRBJ2-1; DNA: TGTGCCAGCAGCCTAGCGGGGCCCTCCTACAATGAGCAGTTCTTC; CDR3: CASSLAGPSYNEQFF
V: TRBV27; size: few; D: .; J: TRBJ2-2; DNA: TGTGCCAGCCGCACAGGGTACGGGGAGCTGTTTTTT; CDR3: CASRTGYGELFF
V: TRBV13; size: few; D: TRBD1; J: TRBJ1-1; DNA: TGTGCCAGCAGACGACCGACAGGGGCCGAAGCTTTCTTT; CDR3: CASRRPTGAEAFF
V: TRBV5-1; size: .; D: TRBD2; J: TRBJ2-2; DNA: TGCGCCAGCAGCTTCCTTAGCGGGGGTAATTCCCCCGGGGAGCTGTTTTTT; CDR3: CASSFLSGGNSPGELFF
V: TRBV4-2; size: .; D: .; J: TRBJ2-4; DNA: TGTGCCAGCAGCCAAGATCGGAAATGGGGGACTGTCCCTGGGGGAGCCAAAAACATTCAGTACTTC; CDR3: CASSQDRKWGTVPGGAKNIQYF
V: TRBV18; size: once; D: .; J: TRBJ1-3; DNA: TGTGCCAGCTCACCACAAGGGGGACTAGGAAACACCATATATTTT; CDR3: CASSPQGGLGNTIYF
V: TRBV6-4; size: .; D: TRBD1; J: TRBJ1-2; DNA: TGTGCCAGCAGCCCGGGACAGGGGGCGGACGGCTACACCTTC; CDR3: CASSPGQGADGYTF
V: TRBV29-1; size: .; D: TRBD2; J: TRBJ2-7; DNA: TGCAGCTATATGGAGGGAGGGGTCGAGCAGTACTTC; CDR3: CSYMEGGVEQYF
V: TRBV4-3; size: .; D: .; J: TRBJ1-2; DNA: TGCGCCAGCAGCCAAGATAATTACGGGGGAGATACCTTC; CDR3: CASSQDNYGGDTF
V: TRBV2; size: .; D: .; J: TRBJ1-4; DNA: TGTGCCAGCATCCCTGCGGGTGCAACTAATGAAAAACTGTTTTTT; CDR3: CASIPAGATNEKLFF
V: TRBV9; size: .; D: .; J: TRBJ2-3; DNA: TGTGCCAGCAGCGTAGGTGTAACAGATACGCAGTATTTT; CDR3: CASSVGVTDTQYF
V: TRBV4-3; size: .; D: .; J: TRBJ2-2; DNA: TGCGCCAGCAGCCAAGATCAGGCGGGAAACACCGGGGAGCTATTTTTT; CDR3: CASSQDQAGNTGELFF
V: TRBV5-4; size: .; D: TRBD1; J: TRBJ2-2; DNA: TGTGCCAGCAGCTTGGCTGAGACAGGGGCCGGGGAGCTGTTTTTT; CDR3: CASSLAETGAGELFF
V: TRBV29-1; size: .; D: .; J: TRBJ2-5; DNA: TGCAGCTTTCCCTTTTTGGAGACCCAGTACTTC; CDR3: CSFPFLETQYF
V: TRBV2; size: few; D: TRBD1; J: TRBJ1-2; DNA: TGTGCCAGCAGGACAGGGGCGGACGATGGCTACACCTTC; CDR3: CASRTGADDGYTF
V: TRBV28; size: .; D: TRBD1; J: TRBJ1-2; DNA: TGTGCCAGCAGTTTAACAGGGGGCTCCTTAAGAGGCTACACCTTC; CDR3: CASSLTGGSLRGYTF
V: TRBV29-1; size: .; D: .; J: TRBJ2-7; DNA: TGCAGCGTTGTAGCGGCCTGGGGCTCCTACGAGCAGTACTTC; CDR3: CSVVAAWGSYEQYF
V: TRBV6-1; size: few; D: .; J: TRBJ1-2; DNA: TGTGCCAGCAGTGAATTGGGCTCCTATGGCTACACCTTC; CDR3: CASSELGSYGYTF
V: TRBV9; size: .; D: .; J: TRBJ2-2; DNA: TGTGCCAGCAGCGCTCAGGGAGGCGGGGAGCTGTTTTTT; CDR3: CASSAQGGGELFF
V: TRBV18; size: .; D: .; J: TRBJ1-1; DNA: TGTGCCAGCTCACCACCGGGCAGCTTGAACACTGAAGCTTTCTTT; CDR3: CASSPPGSLNTEAFF